This note documents a single T cell receptor (beta chain) sequence. Antigen unknown. Every donor contributed roughly 10 milliliters of peripheral blood by blood draw. A minimum of 7 million PBMCs was isolated per sample. This record comes from a study of blood T cells in healthy people across ages. Points from the study as a whole: Fewer expanded clones and more diversity marked long-lived versus aged donors.

A second PCR of about 7 to 12 cycles used a sample-barcoded 5' primer and a J-beta primer mix. Samples each returned at least 3 million CDR3-containing paired-end reads. In TCRdb, the 5' RACE reads were re-called with MiXCR into one record per CDR3 protein. The repertoire includes fewer than 1.5 million distinct CDR3 sequences, roughly 40% of them detected once, and around 8% sits in the top ten. The sample comprised blood. This sequence originates from a woman younger than 30 in good health.

The CDR3 spells CASSLVVTGVAGELFF. The CDR3 DNA sequence: TGTGCCAGCAGCTTAGTGGTGACAGGGGTCGCCGGGGAGCTGTTTTTT. This rearrangement joins TRBV7-2 to TRBJ2-2, with 8 bases lining up with TRBD1. V lost 1 base to trimming and J lost 6 bases; unmatched junction nucleotides: 7. This CDR3 has 16 amino acids. The germline CDR1 and CDR2 sequences are SGHTA and FQGNSA.